These 20 T cell receptor beta chains originate from one sample sequenced in a study of T cell responses to AZD1222 COVID-19 vaccine. Produced via immunoSEQ multiplex PCR; TCRdb's table is partial and in-frame only. The table lists roughly 60,000 clones, around 90% of them singletons. Specimen: peripheral blood, collected on day 0 of AZD1222 vaccination. These receptors were taken from an adult in good health.

V usage is TRBV30 and J usage is TRBJ2-7; 9 bases map to TRBD1. The CDR3 contains 15 residues. CDR1 GTSNPN and CDR2 SVGIG come from the germline V gene (reference sequence). The J segment lost 2 bases and the V segment lost 1 base, leaving 6 bases of the junction unmatched. DNA of the CDR3: TGTGCCTGGAGTGGCGGACAGGGGATTGCCTACGAGCAGTACTTC. Protein: CAWSGGQGIAYEQYF.

CDR3 nucleotides: TGTGCAAGTCGCTCCGGGACAGCTAACTCCGAGCAGTACTTC. Translated: CASRSGTANSEQYF. V is TRBV12-2 and J is TRBJ2-7; the table's D call of TRBD1 was not tested on the DNA. TRBV12-2 is a recognized pseudogene. CDR3 size: 14 residues.

The V call is TRBV12-3 or TRBV12-4, the J call TRBJ1-2; 11 positions match TRBD1. The CDR3 covers 13 residues. With 5 bases clipped from V and 6 bases from J, the junction kept 2 bases outside the gene matches. CDR3 loop: CASSGQGANGYTF. Here the CDR3 DNA reads TGTGCCAGCAGTGGACAGGGGGCGAATGGCTACACCTTC.

The V gene is TRBV19, the J gene TRBJ1-3; 7 bases are a match to TRBD1. This CDR3 region has 15 residues. V lost 6 bases and J lost 2; bases outside the gene matches: 7. The germline V gene encodes CDR1 LNHDA and CDR2 SQIVND (reference sequence). CDR3 protein: CASREKTGTGNTIYF. In DNA form, the CDR3 reads TGTGCCAGTAGGGAGAAGACAGGGACTGGAAACACCATATATTTT. Variable domain in full (rest from reference TRBV19 and TRBJ1-3): DGGITQSPKYLFRKEGQNVTLSCEQNLNHDAMYWYRQDPGQGLRLIYYSQIVNDFQKGDIAEGYSVSREKKESFPLTVTSAQKNPTAFYLCASREKTGTGNTIYFGEGSWLTVV.

CDR3 in amino acids: CASRRSTGPQHF. The CDR3, as DNA: TGTGCCAGCAGACGCAGCACTGGGCCCCAGCATTTT. The chain joins TRBV6-5 to TRBJ1-5; the D is unclear. The germline gives CDR1 MNHEY, CDR2 SVGAGI. V lost 6 bases to trimming and J lost 9 bases, with 12 bases between them. This CDR3 comprises 12 residues.

This sequence joins TRBV5-1 and TRBJ2-1; 8 bases match TRBD1. After removal of 4 bases from V and 10 bases from J, the junction contained 13 bases not matched to a gene. This CDR3 spans 15 amino acids. CDR1 is SGHRS and CDR2 is YFSETQ in the germline V gene. The CDR3 reads CASSPRDRPIGEQFF. Written as DNA, the CDR3 is TGCGCCAGCAGCCCCCGGGACAGGCCGATTGGGGAGCAGTTCTTC.

V and J are TRBV2 and TRBJ2-1; perhaps TRBD1 as D (5 bases). Trimming stripped 3 bases from V and 5 bases from J, with 11 bases between. Germline loops: CDR1 SNHLY, CDR2 FYNNEI. The CDR3 is 14 amino acids. This CDR3 is CASSDKQANNEQFF. The CDR3 DNA sequence: TGTGCCAGCAGTGACAAACAGGCAAACAATGAGCAGTTCTTC.

The genes are TRBV5-1 and TRBJ1-3, with a possible D match to TRBD1 (5 bases). The CDR3 runs 15 residues. The germline CDR1 and CDR2 sequences are SGHRS and YFSETQ. The ends were cut back, 0 bases at V and 2 bases at J, with 9 bases in the middle. CDR3 nucleotide sequence: TGCGCCAGCAGCTTGGAAGGGGAACCTGGAAACACCATATATTTT. Residues: CASSLEGEPGNTIYF.

The rearrangement uses TRBV5-1 and TRBJ1-2, with D unresolved. The CDR3 has 12 amino acids. The ends were cut back, 5 bases at V and 3 bases at J, with 8 bases in the middle. The germline V gene encodes CDR1 SGHRS and CDR2 YFSETQ. The CDR3 reads CASRYGDYGYTF. CDR3 DNA sequence: TGCGCCAGCAGGTACGGAGACTATGGCTACACCTTC.

In its sample, this clone was seen once. CDR3 bases: TGTGCCAGCAGTCGTCATGGAAACCACCCGCAAGGCGGCTACACCTTC. Its protein product is CASSRHGNHPQGGYTF. The rearrangement uses TRBV27 and TRBJ1-2; D not resolved. CDR3 size: 16 residues. CDR1 MNHEY and CDR2 SMNVEV come from the germline V gene (reference sequence). The V end lost 5 bases, the J end lost 8 bases, and 24 bases lay between the germline ends.

The V and J genes are TRBV9 and TRBJ1-4, with D possibly being TRBD1 (5 bases). V was pared by 4 bases and J by 12 bases, with 19 bases between. The length of the CDR3 is 14 residues. In germline, CDR1 is SGDLS, CDR2 YYNGEE. The CDR3 loop is CASSPARDRGELFF. In DNA, the CDR3 is TGTGCCAGCAGCCCCGCCCGGGACCGGGGGGAACTGTTTTTT. Full variable domain (rest looked up from reference TRBV9 and TRBJ1-4): DSGVTQTPKHLITATGQRVTLRCSPRSGDLSVYWYQQSLDQGLQFLIQYYNGEERAKGNILERFSAQQFPDLHSELNLSSLELGDSALYFCASSPARDRGELFFGSGTQLSVL.

The rearrangement joins TRBV7-2 to TRBJ1-2, with D hard to call. The CDR3 sequence is 13 residues long. With 2 bases removed from V and 3 bases from J, the gap between germline ends came to 7 bases. Germline V gene lookup returns CDR1 SGHTA and CDR2 FQGNSA. CDR3 sequence (DNA): TGTGCCAGCAGCTTATTCACAGACTATGGCTACACCTTC. Amino acid sequence: CASSLFTDYGYTF.

The J gene is TRBJ1-1, the V gene TRBV6-5; D perhaps matches TRBD1 (6 bases). The CDR3 extends over 15 amino acids. Trimming pared 0 bases from V and 1 base from J, leaving 9 bases between. CDR1 is MNHEY and CDR2 is SVGAGI in the germline V gene. This chain's CDR3 is CASSYSADRNTEAFF. CDR3 nucleotides: TGTGCCAGCAGTTACTCAGCGGACAGGAACACTGAAGCTTTCTTT.

The chain recombines TRBV5-1 with TRBJ1-2; TRBD1 might be the D (6 bases). CDR3 length: 14 residues. Trimming took 4 bases from V and 2 from J, leaving 12 bases between them. The germline CDR1 and CDR2 sequences are SGHRS and YFSETQ. The CDR3: CASSPDGTNYGYTF. In DNA, the CDR3 is TGCGCCAGCAGCCCGGACGGGACAAACTATGGCTACACCTTC.

This clone was observed a few times. V is TRBV6-1 and J is TRBJ1-4, with 7 positions matching TRBD1. In germline, CDR1 is MNHNS, CDR2 SASEGT. The CDR3 sequence is 15 residues long. Losses at the gene ends were 2 bases for V and 8 bases for J; bases not matched to a gene: 8. CDR3: CASSEWKGAWEKLFF. The CDR3 coding sequence is TGTGCCAGCAGTGAATGGAAGGGGGCGTGGGAAAAACTGTTTTTT.

This chain connects TRBV28 to TRBJ1-1; D gene uncertain. The V gene lost 6 bases and the J gene lost 5 bases, with 13 bases spanning the gap. The CDR3 consists of 13 residues. The germline CDR1 and CDR2 sequences are MDHEN and SYDVKM. CDR3 DNA sequence: TGTGCCAGCAGCTTACCCGTTGAGACTGAAGCTTTCTTT. Protein sequence: CASSLPVETEAFF. The complete variable domain, with remaining parts taken from reference TRBV28 and TRBJ1-1, reads DVKVTQSSRYLVKRTGEKVFLECVQDMDHENMFWYRQDPGLGLRLIYFSYDVKMKEKGDIPEGYSVSREKKERFSLILESASTNQTSMYLCASSLPVETEAFFGQGTRLTVV.

CDR3 sequence (DNA): TGTGCCAGCAGCCCCTCCGGGCTCGGGGCCTACGAGCAGTACTTC. As protein: CASSPSGLGAYEQYF. V usage is TRBV5-4 and J usage is TRBJ2-7, with TRBD2 as a possible D gene (5 bases). Germline-derived CDR1 and CDR2 are SGHNT and YYREEE (reference sequence). The CDR3 is 15 residues long. The V end was cut by 4 bases, the J end by 2 bases, with 16 bases between.

J is TRBJ2-3 and V is TRBV13; D perhaps matches TRBD1 (5 bases). This CDR3 has 15 amino acids. V lost 3 bases and J 4 bases, leaving 14 bases between the germline ends. From germline, CDR1 is PRHDT and CDR2 FYEKMQ (reference sequence). The CDR3 loop reads CASSFDSYPPDTQYF. The CDR3 bases are TGTGCCAGCAGCTTCGACAGTTATCCTCCAGATACGCAGTATTTT.

This chain uses TRBV3-1 (or the pseudogene TRBV3-2) with TRBJ2-7, with no clear D. The V gene's germline CDR1 is LGHDT and CDR2 YNNKEL (reference sequence). Trimming stripped 5 bases from V and 0 bases from J, with 5 bases between. CDR3 length: 12 residues. The CDR3 nucleotides are TGTGCCAGCAGCAGGTACTCCTACGAGCAGTACTTC. Translating it yields CASSRYSYEQYF.

This sequence joins TRBV6-1 and TRBJ1-3, with D tentatively TRBD1 (6 bases). V was pared by 6 bases and J by 3 bases, with 18 bases between. This CDR3 is built from 16 residues. CDR1 MNHNS and CDR2 SASEGT come from the germline V gene. CDR3 sequence (DNA): TGTGCCAGCAGCGAACCCAGGGGCGCGGGTGGAAACACCATATATTTT. Translated, it gives CASSEPRGAGGNTIYF.